This T cell receptor beta chain is from a study of blood T cell repertoires in COVID-19. The overall study: Samples taken during acute and convalescent COVID-19 were collected in the United States, Italy and Spain. PBMCs, B-cell-depleted T cells, or T cells were the source of the cDNA or gDNA that made up the material.

The V gene lost 1 base and the J gene lost 1 base, with 15 bases spanning the gap. Germline V gene sequence: CDR1 SGHTA, CDR2 FQGNSA. The length of the CDR3 is 17 residues. In the authors' workflow: The authors estimated nucleated cell counts from reference gene primer amplification. Libraries were prepared by immunoSEQ multiplex PCR; TCRdb keeps only in-frame clonotypes and omits some of them. Clonal size and the V and J genes are those of that table, whereas D and trimming came from the DNA. The sample contains over 350,000 clones, 85% to 90% of which appear only once. The TCR sequence derives from a young woman with acute or convalescent COVID-19. The chain links TRBV7-2 to TRBJ2-3; D call uncertain. The sequenced material came from peripheral blood. CDR3 protein: CASSLELQLLRTDTQYF. The CDR3 coding sequence is TGTGCCAGCAGCTTAGAGTTACAGCTATTACGCACAGATACGCAGTATTTT.